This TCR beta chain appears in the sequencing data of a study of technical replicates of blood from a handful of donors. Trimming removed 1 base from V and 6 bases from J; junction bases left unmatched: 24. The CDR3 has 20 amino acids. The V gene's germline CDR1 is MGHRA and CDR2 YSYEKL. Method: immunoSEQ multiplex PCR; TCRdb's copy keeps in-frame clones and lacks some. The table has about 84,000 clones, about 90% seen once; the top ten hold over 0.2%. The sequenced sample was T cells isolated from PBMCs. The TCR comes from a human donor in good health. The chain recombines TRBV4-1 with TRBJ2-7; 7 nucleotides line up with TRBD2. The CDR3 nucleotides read TGCGCCAGCAGCCAAGGGGGCTGGTTTGGGGAGGGTGAAGGGCGCGGCGAGCAGTACTTC. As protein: CASSQGGWFGEGEGRGEQYF.